One sample yielded the 24 T cell receptor beta chains listed below, sequenced in a study of T cell responses to AZD1222 COVID-19 vaccine. Here immunoSEQ multiplex PCR was the method, and the copy in TCRdb shows in-frame clones only, minus some. In the table there are 70,000 or so clones, around 87% of which are singletons. The sequences come from peripheral blood, collected on day 0 of AZD1222 vaccination. The receptors were sampled from an adult in good health.

This clone came up once. The chain has TRBV2 and TRBJ1-6; tentatively, D is TRBD1 (6 bases). Germline values: CDR1 SNHLY, CDR2 FYNNEI. The CDR3 length is 13 residues. V shed 7 bases and J shed 7 bases, with 11 bases lying between them. The CDR3, as DNA: TGTGCCAGCATCGGGACACTCAATTCACCCCTCCACTTT. Protein product: CASIGTLNSPLHF.

J is TRBJ1-3 and V is TRBV10-2; 8 bases map to TRBD1. Germline loops: CDR1 WSHSY, CDR2 SAAADI. The length of the CDR3 is 13 residues. J was trimmed by 8 bases and V by 8 bases; bases with no gene match: 8. CDR3 sequence (DNA): TGCGCCAGCCGGGGGACAGGACAGCACACCATATATTTT. The encoded protein is CASRGTGQHTIYF.

The chain has TRBV28 and TRBJ2-2; D gene ambiguous. Per the germline V gene, CDR1 is MDHEN and CDR2 is SYDVKM. The CDR3 has 12 residues. Trimming stripped 7 bases from V and 5 bases from J, with 8 bases between. The CDR3 nucleotides read TGTGCCAGCAATTTTCGGACCGGGGAGCTGTTTTTT. Translation: CASNFRTGELFF.

The chain has TRBV28 and TRBJ2-1, with 7 bases identical to TRBD1. The J segment lost 5 bases and the V segment lost 4 bases, leaving 5 bases of the junction unmatched. In germline, CDR1 is MDHEN, CDR2 SYDVKM. The length of the CDR3 is 14 residues. The CDR3 coding sequence is TGTGCCAGCAGTTCCCCGGGACAGCACAATGAGCAGTTCTTC. It specifies CASSSPGQHNEQFF.

This clone appeared a single time. At the DNA level, this CDR3 is encoded by other sequences in the same sample as well. The chain couples TRBV12-3 or TRBV12-4 to TRBJ1-5; D ambiguous. The CDR3 is 12 residues long. The V and J ends lost 3 bases and 0 bases respectively, with 0 bases between them. The CDR3 here is CASSFSNQPQHF. The CDR3 DNA sequence: TGTGCCAGCAGTTTTAGCAATCAGCCCCAGCATTTT.

This chain links TRBV27 with TRBJ1-6; D call uncertain. Deletions cut 6 bases from V and 7 bases from J, with 13 bases between. This CDR3 has 14 residues. In germline, CDR1 is MNHEY, CDR2 SMNVEV (reference sequence). The CDR3 protein is CASSRGTKNSPLHF. CDR3 nucleotide sequence: TGTGCCAGCAGCCGCGGTACTAAGAATTCACCCCTCCACTTT.

This rearrangement joins TRBV6-5 to TRBJ1-6; D gene unclear. This CDR3 is built from 14 residues. Germline V gives CDR1 MNHEY, CDR2 SVGAGI. V was clipped by 4 bases and J by 5 bases, with 9 bases between them. The CDR3 sequence is CASSLTVNNSPLHF. The CDR3 DNA follows: TGTGCCAGCAGTTTAACGGTGAATAATTCACCCCTCCACTTT.

The chain carries TRBV3-1 (or the pseudogene TRBV3-2) and TRBJ2-2; D uncertain. The CDR3 is 13 residues long. The germline gives CDR1 LGHDT, CDR2 YNNKEL (reference sequence). V was trimmed by 5 bases and J by 13 bases, leaving 17 bases between them. This CDR3 is CASSSTRVPLLFF. The CDR3 DNA follows: TGTGCCAGCAGCAGCACCCGGGTTCCACTGCTGTTTTTT.

This chain uses TRBV10-1 with TRBJ2-7, with D hard to call. CDR3 size: 12 residues. Germline V gene data show CDR1 as WNHNN and CDR2 as SYGVQD (reference sequence). Here the CDR3 DNA reads TGCGTCGCGTGGCAGATCGTCTACGAGCAGTACTTC. Protein: CVAWQIVYEQYF.

The V call is TRBV7-9, the J call TRBJ2-2; 9 nucleotides match TRBD2. The CDR3 has 17 amino acids. The germline V gene has CDR1 SEHNR and CDR2 FQNEAQ (reference sequence). The V and J ends lost 2 bases and 5 bases, in that order; junction bases with no gene match: 9. DNA of the CDR3: TGTGCCAGCAGCTTACTGCGGGGGGGCCTGAGGACCGGGGAGCTGTTTTTT. This translates into CASSLLRGGLRTGELFF.

V and J are TRBV19 and TRBJ2-3; the D gene is possibly TRBD2 (5 bases). This CDR3 is built from 15 residues. Trimming pared 5 bases from V and 7 bases from J, leaving 19 bases between. CDR1 and CDR2 from the germline V gene are LNHDA and SQIVND (reference sequence). CDR3 coding DNA: TGTGCCAGTAGTCGGACTTATGGTGGCTTATATACGCAGTATTTT. Translating it yields CASSRTYGGLYTQYF.

V and J are TRBV2 and TRBJ1-3; possible D gene TRBD1, 5 bases. The CDR3 length is 15 residues. Germline V gene sequence: CDR1 SNHLY, CDR2 FYNNEI. The CDR3 spells CETRAGPGTGNTIYF. The CDR3 coding sequence is TGTGAGACGAGAGCGGGGCCTGGAACTGGAAACACCATATATTTT.

This clone has a single count. V and J are TRBV7-2 and TRBJ2-7, with D perhaps TRBD2 (5 bases). The germline V and J ends were trimmed by 2 bases and 2 bases, with 13 bases remaining between them. Germline assignment: CDR1 SGHTA and CDR2 FQGNSA. CDR3 size: 15 residues. CDR3 amino acids: CASSLNPGIPYEQYF. The CDR3 nucleotides are TGTGCCAGCAGCTTAAATCCGGGGATACCCTACGAGCAGTACTTC.

The V call is TRBV30, the J call TRBJ1-1; D is unclear. This CDR3 is 11 amino acids long. Germline V lookup: CDR1 GTSNPN, CDR2 SVGIG (reference sequence). V was shortened by 5 bases and J by 7 bases, with 11 bases between the two germline ends. This CDR3 reads CAWAVAGEAFF. The CDR3, as DNA: TGTGCCTGGGCCGTTGCCGGTGAAGCTTTCTTT.

The chain has TRBV5-1 and TRBJ2-4; D unclear. CDR1 is SGHRS, CDR2 YFSETQ, per germline. The V end lost 1 base, the J end lost 6 bases, and 11 bases lay between the germline ends. The CDR3 has 14 residues. The CDR3 DNA is TGCGCCAGCAGCTTGACAGCCCGAGGAAACATTCAGTACTTC. Encoded protein: CASSLTARGNIQYF.

The chain recombines TRBV6-1 with TRBJ2-5, with D uncertain. Trimming removed 0 bases at V and 3 bases at J, with 11 bases between. CDR1 is MNHNS and CDR2 is SASEGT in the germline V gene. CDR3 length: 15 amino acids. In DNA form, the CDR3 reads TGTGCCAGCAGTGAAGCTCTGTCGGCGGAAGAGACCCAGTACTTC. Its translation: CASSEALSAEETQYF.

The rearrangement joins TRBV5-1 to TRBJ1-2; D is ambiguous. The V gene lost 0 bases and the J gene lost 7 bases, with 7 bases spanning the gap. The CDR3 runs to 12 residues. Germline CDR1 and CDR2: SGHRS and YFSETQ. The CDR3 nucleotides are TGCGCCAGCAGCTTGGCTGAGAGTGGCTACACCTTC. Its protein product is CASSLAESGYTF. Filled out from reference TRBV5-1 and TRBJ1-2, the complete variable domain reads KAGVTQTPRYLIKTRGQQVTLSCSPISGHRSVSWYQQTPGQGLQFLFEYFSETQRNKGNFPGRFSGRQFSNSRSEMNVSTLELGDSALYLCASSLAESGYTFGSGTRLTVV.

The J gene is TRBJ2-7, the V gene TRBV30; 8 bases map to TRBD1. J lost 4 bases, V lost 4 bases, and 6 bases had no gene match. The CDR3 consists of 13 residues. Germline lookup yields CDR1 GTSNPN and CDR2 SVGIG (reference sequence). CDR3 sequence (DNA): TGTGCCTGGAAAGGTGACAGGGGTTACGAGCAGTACTTC. Protein sequence: CAWKGDRGYEQYF.

This clone showed up just once. J is TRBJ2-2 and V is TRBV9; D call uncertain. Deletions cut 2 bases from V and 1 base from J, with 3 bases between. This CDR3 has 13 residues. Germline V gene data show CDR1 as SGDLS and CDR2 as YYNGEE. CDR3 in amino acids: CASSVGNTGELFF. The CDR3 DNA reads as TGTGCCAGCAGCGTCGGGAACACCGGGGAGCTGTTTTTT.

The chain joins TRBV6-2 or TRBV6-3 to TRBJ1-6, with D unresolved. This CDR3 comprises 14 residues. The V gene lost 2 bases and the J gene lost 7 bases, with 9 bases spanning the gap. Germline CDR1 is MNHEY and CDR2 is SVGEGT. The CDR3 coding sequence is TGTGCCAGCAGTTACGTCGGGGAAAATTCACCCCTCCACTTT. Amino acids: CASSYVGENSPLHF.

Here the CDR3 DNA reads TGTGCCAGCAGAGGGGGACTAGCGGGCTACAATGAGCAGTTCTTC. It is translated as CASRGGLAGYNEQFF. This chain links TRBV28 with TRBJ2-1; TRBD2 matches 12 bases. The CDR3 runs to 15 residues. The V and J ends lost 6 bases and 3 bases, in that order; junction bases with no gene match: 3. Per germline, CDR1 MDHEN and CDR2 SYDVKM.

The gene calls are TRBV28 and TRBJ2-7, with 10 bases that match TRBD2. From germline, CDR1 is MDHEN and CDR2 SYDVKM. The CDR3 runs to 15 residues. V trimming: 6 bases; J trimming: 4 bases; junction bases outside the gene matches: 9. CDR3 bases: TGTGCCAGCAGATCGGATAGCGGGGGGCTTTACGAGCAGTACTTC. It encodes CASRSDSGGLYEQYF.

This chain uses TRBV6-4 with TRBJ1-2; TRBD1 is a possible D gene (6 bases). The CDR3 is made up of 16 amino acids. In germline, CDR1 is MRHNA, CDR2 SNTAGT. CDR3 DNA sequence: TGTGCAAGCCAGGGGAAGGGAGGGGTCGGAAACTATGGCTACACCTTC. Residues: CASQGKGGVGNYGYTF.

The CDR3 DNA reads TGTGCCAGCAGCCGACAGGGCCCGAATTCACCCCTCCACTTT. It encodes CASSRQGPNSPLHF. The rearrangement uses TRBV2 and TRBJ1-6; 7 bases line up with TRBD1. The CDR3 is 14 amino acids. The junction had 6 bases not matched to a gene; V was cut back by 6 bases and J by 7 bases. Germline CDR1 and CDR2: SNHLY and FYNNEI.